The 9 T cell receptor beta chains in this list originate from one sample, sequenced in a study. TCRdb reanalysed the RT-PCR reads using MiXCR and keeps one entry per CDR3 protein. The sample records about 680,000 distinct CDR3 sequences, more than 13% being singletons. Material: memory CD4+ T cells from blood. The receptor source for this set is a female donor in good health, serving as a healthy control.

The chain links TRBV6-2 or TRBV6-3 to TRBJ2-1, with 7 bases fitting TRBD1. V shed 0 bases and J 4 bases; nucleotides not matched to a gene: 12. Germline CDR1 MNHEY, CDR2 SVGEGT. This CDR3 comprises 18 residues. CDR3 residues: CASSYSSRGIQGYNEQFF. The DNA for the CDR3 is TGTGCCAGCAGTTACTCGAGTAGAGGGATACAGGGGTACAATGAGCAGTTCTTC.

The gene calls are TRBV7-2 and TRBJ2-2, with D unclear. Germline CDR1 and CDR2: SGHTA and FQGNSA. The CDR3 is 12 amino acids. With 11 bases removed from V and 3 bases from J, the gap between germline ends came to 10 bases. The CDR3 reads CAASGYTGELFF. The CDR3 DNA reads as TGTGCCGCCTCGGGCTACACCGGGGAGCTGTTTTTT.

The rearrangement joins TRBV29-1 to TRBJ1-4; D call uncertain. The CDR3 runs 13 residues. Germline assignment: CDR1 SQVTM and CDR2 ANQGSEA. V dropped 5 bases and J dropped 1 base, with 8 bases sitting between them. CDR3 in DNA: TGCAGCGTTCGGGGAGAAACTAATGAAAAACTGTTTTTT. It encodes CSVRGETNEKLFF.

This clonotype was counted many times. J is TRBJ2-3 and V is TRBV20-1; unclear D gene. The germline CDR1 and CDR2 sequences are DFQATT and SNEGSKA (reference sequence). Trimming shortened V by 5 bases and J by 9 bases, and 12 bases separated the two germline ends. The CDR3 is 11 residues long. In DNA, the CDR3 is TGCAGTGCTGCTAGTTCAGCGACGCAGTATTTT. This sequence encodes CSAASSATQYF.

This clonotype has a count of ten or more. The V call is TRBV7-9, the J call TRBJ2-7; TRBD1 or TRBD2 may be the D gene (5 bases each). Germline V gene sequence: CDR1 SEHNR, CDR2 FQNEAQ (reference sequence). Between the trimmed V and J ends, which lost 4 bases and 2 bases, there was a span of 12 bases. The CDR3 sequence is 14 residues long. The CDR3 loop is CASSWDPSPYEQYF. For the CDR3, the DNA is TGTGCCAGCAGCTGGGACCCGTCCCCCTACGAGCAGTACTTC.

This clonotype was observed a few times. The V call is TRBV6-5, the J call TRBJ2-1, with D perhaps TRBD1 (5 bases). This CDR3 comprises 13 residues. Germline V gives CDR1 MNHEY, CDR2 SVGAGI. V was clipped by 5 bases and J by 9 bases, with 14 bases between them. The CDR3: CASSPRPGSEQFF. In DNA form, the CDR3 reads TGTGCCAGCAGTCCCCGCCCAGGGTCTGAGCAGTTCTTC.

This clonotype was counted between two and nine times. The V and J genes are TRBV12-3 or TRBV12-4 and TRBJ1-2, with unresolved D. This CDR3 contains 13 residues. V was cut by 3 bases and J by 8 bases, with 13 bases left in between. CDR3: CASSFSIIWGYTF. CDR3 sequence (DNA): TGTGCCAGCAGTTTCTCCATTATTTGGGGCTACACCTTC.

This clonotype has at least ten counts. CDR3 in DNA: TGTGCCAGCAGCTTGGCCGGGGACACAACGCAGTATTTT. It codes for CASSLAGDTTQYF. The rearrangement uses TRBV5-6 and TRBJ2-3; D is possibly TRBD1 (6 bases). Trimming removed 0 bases at V and 9 bases at J, with 11 bases between. In germline, CDR1 is SGHDT, CDR2 YYEEEE. There are 13 residues in the CDR3.

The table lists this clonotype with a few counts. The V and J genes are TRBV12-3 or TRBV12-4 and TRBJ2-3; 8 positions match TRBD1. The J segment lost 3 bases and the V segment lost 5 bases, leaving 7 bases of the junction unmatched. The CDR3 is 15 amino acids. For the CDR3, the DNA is TGTGCCAGCAGTCCCCGACAGGGGCGGACAGATACGCAGTATTTT. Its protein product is CASSPRQGRTDTQYF.